One sample yielded the 26 T cell receptor beta chains listed below, sequenced in a study of blood T cell repertoires in COVID-19. TCRdb keeps only in-frame clones here, not all; method: immunoSEQ multiplex PCR. The data show 150,000 to 200,000 clones, about 89% seen once. Input material: peripheral blood. These receptors were obtained from a man younger than 35 who had recovered from COVID-19.

This clone was seen a few times. This chain uses TRBV6-2 or TRBV6-3 with TRBJ1-1; 9 bases map to TRBD1. With V trimmed by 2 bases and J by 4 bases, 5 bases remained unmatched. The length of the CDR3 is 15 residues. Germline loops: CDR1 MNHEY, CDR2 SVGEGT. The CDR3, as DNA: TGTGCCAGCAGTTACGACAGGGGGGGAAGCACTGAAGCTTTCTTT. It yields the protein CASSYDRGGSTEAFF.

This chain connects TRBV29-1 to TRBJ1-2; D gene unclear. The CDR3 has 16 residues. Trimming cost V 0 bases and J 1 base, with 15 bases left between them. CDR1 SQVTM and CDR2 ANQGSEA come from the germline V gene. This CDR3 is CSVEDYVRSGNYGYTF. In DNA, the CDR3 is TGCAGCGTTGAAGATTACGTACGGTCCGGTAACTATGGCTACACCTTC.

CDR3 nucleotide sequence: TGTGCCAGCAGCCGAGGGACCGGGGAGCTGTTTTTT. As protein: CASSRGTGELFF. The chain is built from TRBV28 and TRBJ2-2, with a tentative D call TRBD2 (5 bases). There are 12 residues in the CDR3. Germline CDR1 is MDHEN and CDR2 is SYDVKM. Trimming removed 6 bases from V and 5 bases from J, with 7 bases in between.

This clone was detected a few times. The chain links TRBV10-3 to TRBJ1-3, with TRBD1 identical over 7 bases. This CDR3 contains 15 residues. Germline V gene sequence: CDR1 ENHRY, CDR2 SYGVKD. The V gene end was trimmed by 0 bases and the J gene end by 4 bases; junction bases not matched to a gene: 3. For the CDR3, the DNA is TGTGCCATCAGTGAGTCGGCAGGGGGAGGAAACACCATATATTTT. Its translation is CAISESAGGGNTIYF.

V gene TRBV19 combines with J gene TRBJ1-1; perhaps TRBD1 as D (5 bases). V was trimmed by 7 bases and J by 0 bases, leaving 12 bases between them. CDR1 is LNHDA and CDR2 is SQIVND in the germline V gene (reference sequence). The CDR3 covers 14 residues. CDR3 sequence: CASIDSFMNTEAFF. The CDR3 DNA is TGTGCCAGTATAGACAGCTTCATGAACACTGAAGCTTTCTTT.

This sequence joins TRBV5-1 and TRBJ2-1; D ambiguous. This CDR3 spans 11 amino acids. Germline assignment: CDR1 SGHRS and CDR2 YFSETQ. The V end was cut by 1 base, the J end by 8 bases, with 4 bases between. CDR3 residues: CASSLSDEQFF. In DNA, the CDR3 is TGCGCCAGCAGCTTGTCTGATGAGCAGTTCTTC.

The rearrangement uses TRBV28 and TRBJ2-5, with D perhaps matching TRBD1 (5 bases). V was trimmed by 7 bases and J by 2 bases, leaving 14 bases between them. Germline loops: CDR1 MDHEN, CDR2 SYDVKM. This CDR3 contains 14 residues. In DNA, the CDR3 is TGTGCCAGCAATACAGGACCAACTCAAGAGACCCAGTACTTC. Protein sequence: CASNTGPTQETQYF.

The chain has TRBV9 and TRBJ1-6; tentative D call: TRBD1 (6 bases). The CDR3 is 14 amino acids. Germline CDR1 and CDR2: SGDLS and YYNGEE. Trimming took 4 bases from V and 9 from J, leaving 14 bases between them. As DNA, the CDR3 is TGTGCCAGCAGCAAGGAACAGGGACGTTCACCCCTCCACTTT. Its protein is CASSKEQGRSPLHF.

The chain has TRBV13 and TRBJ2-6, with 7 nucleotides matching TRBD1. The CDR3 is 15 amino acids. Per the germline V gene, CDR1 is PRHDT and CDR2 is FYEKMQ (reference sequence). The junction had 1 base not matched to a gene; V was cut back by 3 bases and J by 2 bases. Here the CDR3 DNA reads TGTGCCAGCAGCTTGAGGGGGCCTGGGGCCAACGTCCTGACTTTC. Protein sequence: CASSLRGPGANVLTF.

This chain uses TRBV5-8 with TRBJ2-6; TRBD1 agrees at 7 bases. The CDR3 consists of 17 residues. Germline V CDR1 and CDR2: SGHTS, YDEGEE. V shed 1 base and J 1 base; nucleotides not matched to a gene: 5. CDR3: CASSLRTGPSGANVLTF. CDR3 DNA sequence: TGTGCCAGCAGCTTGAGGACAGGTCCTTCTGGGGCCAACGTCCTGACTTTC. The full variable domain, in which reference TRBV5-8 and TRBJ2-6 provide the parts outside the CDR3, is EAGVTQSPTHLIKTRGQQATLRCSPISGHTSVYWYQQALGLGLQFLLWYDEGEERNRGNFPPRFSGRQFPNYSSELNVNALELEDSALYLCASSLRTGPSGANVLTFGAGSRLTVL.

Details on this clone: The germline gene is not matched at one end of the junction; a read error may be the cause. The rearrangement uses TRBV2 and TRBJ1-1; 7 positions match TRBD1. Germline lookup yields CDR1 SNHLY and CDR2 FYNNEI. The CDR3 has 13 residues. The DNA for the CDR3 is TGTGCCAGCAGTGAATGGGACAGCAGTTTCGGGCTTTGG. Protein: CASSEWDSSFGLW.

The chain has TRBV7-8 and TRBJ1-6, with D unresolved. Germline V gene data show CDR1 as SGHVS and CDR2 as FQNEAQ. Trimming took off 5 bases at V and 7 bases at J, with 12 bases between the two ends. This CDR3 has 14 amino acids. CDR3 protein: CASSLGRGNSPLHF. Here the CDR3 DNA reads TGTGCCAGCAGCCTTGGACGGGGAAATTCACCCCTCCACTTT.

The J gene is TRBJ2-5, the V gene TRBV19; D call uncertain. The germline V and J ends were trimmed by 3 bases and 2 bases, with 13 bases remaining between them. Germline CDR1 and CDR2: LNHDA and SQIVND (reference sequence). The CDR3 spans 15 residues. In DNA, the CDR3 is TGTGCCAGTAGTATTTATTCGTACAGTCAAGAGACCCAGTACTTC. Translated: CASSIYSYSQETQYF.

The rearrangement joins TRBV28 to TRBJ1-5; D possibly corresponds to TRBD1 (6 bases). CDR1 and CDR2 (germline): MDHEN, SYDVKM. The CDR3 sequence is 14 residues long. The germline V and J ends were trimmed by 1 base and 4 bases, with 8 bases remaining between them. The CDR3: CASSLSRGNQPQHF. The CDR3 DNA sequence: TGTGCCAGCAGTTTATCGAGGGGGAATCAGCCCCAGCATTTT.

V is TRBV28 and J is TRBJ1-1, with D possibly TRBD1 on 5 matching bases. CDR1 MDHEN and CDR2 SYDVKM come from the germline V gene. The CDR3 spans 13 residues. The V end lost 8 bases, the J end lost 0 bases, and 10 bases lay between the germline ends. The CDR3: CASEDSMNTEAFF. Here the CDR3 DNA reads TGTGCCAGCGAAGACAGCATGAACACTGAAGCTTTCTTT. Looking up the rest from reference TRBV28 and TRBJ1-1 gives the full variable domain: DVKVTQSSRYLVKRTGEKVFLECVQDMDHENMFWYRQDPGLGLRLIYFSYDVKMKEKGDIPEGYSVSREKKERFSLILESASTNQTSMYLCASEDSMNTEAFFGQGTRLTVV.

The chain couples TRBV12-3 or TRBV12-4 to TRBJ1-2, with TRBD1 matching 9 bases. The CDR3 sequence is 13 residues long. The trim removed 5 bases at V and 7 bases at J, leaving 5 bases unmatched. The chain's CDR3 is CASSDRDRAGYTF. CDR3 bases: TGTGCCAGCAGTGACCGGGACAGGGCTGGCTACACCTTC.

This clone occurred a few times. This chain joins TRBV7-2 and TRBJ1-2; D remains unclear. The CDR3 covers 16 residues. Germline lookup yields CDR1 SGHTA and CDR2 FQGNSA. V was shortened by 4 bases and J by 4 bases, with 19 bases between the two germline ends. The CDR3 spells CASSSIWSVTFYGYTF. The CDR3 DNA follows: TGTGCCAGCAGCTCGATTTGGAGTGTGACTTTCTATGGCTACACCTTC. The variable domain in full, completed from reference TRBV7-2 and TRBJ1-2, reads GAGVSQSPSNKVTEKGKDVELRCDPISGHTALYWYRQSLGQGLEFLIYFQGNSAPDKSGLPSDRFSAERTGGSVSTLTIQRTQQEDSAVYLCASSSIWSVTFYGYTFGSGTRLTVV.

The V gene is TRBV9, the J gene TRBJ2-2; no definite D call. The CDR3 contains 13 residues. Trimming cost V 6 bases and J 1 base, with 7 bases left between them. The germline V gene encodes CDR1 SGDLS and CDR2 YYNGEE. CDR3 DNA: TGTGCCAGCAACGCAGGGAACACCGGGGAGCTGTTTTTT. Amino acids: CASNAGNTGELFF.

The chain is built from TRBV27 and TRBJ2-2; D might be TRBD2 (7 bases). CDR3 length: 15 residues. V was cut by 8 bases and J by 0 bases, with 13 bases left in between. Germline-derived CDR1 and CDR2 are MNHEY and SMNVEV (reference sequence). The CDR3 loop reads CASGGANANTGELFF. The CDR3, as DNA: TGTGCCAGCGGGGGGGCTAACGCGAACACCGGGGAGCTGTTTTTT.

This chain connects TRBV5-4 to TRBJ2-5; D remains ambiguous. From germline, CDR1 is SGHNT and CDR2 YYREEE (reference sequence). CDR3 length: 13 amino acids. V was trimmed by 0 bases and J by 2 bases, leaving 5 bases between them. CDR3: CASSLVIQETQYF. In DNA form, the CDR3 reads TGTGCCAGCAGCTTGGTAATACAAGAGACCCAGTACTTC.

The chain couples TRBV2 to TRBJ1-2, with TRBD1 as a possible D gene (5 bases). The CDR3 runs to 13 residues. Germline loops: CDR1 SNHLY, CDR2 FYNNEI. Trimming removed 3 bases at V and 2 bases at J, with 7 bases between. The CDR3, as DNA: TGTGCCAGCAGTGAGGGGCAAAACTATGGCTACACCTTC. It specifies CASSEGQNYGYTF.

A single count supports this clone. Here the CDR3 DNA reads TGTGCCAGCAGCCCCCGGGACAAGGCTGGAAACACCATATATTTT. It translates to CASSPRDKAGNTIYF. V usage is TRBV5-4 and J usage is TRBJ1-3, with a weak D call TRBD1 (6 bases). The germline CDR1 and CDR2 sequences are SGHNT and YYREEE (reference sequence). The V end lost 4 bases, the J end lost 2 bases, and 13 bases lay between the germline ends. CDR3 size: 15 residues. Full variable domain (outside the CDR3, taken from reference TRBV5-4 and TRBJ1-3): ETGVTQSPTHLIKTRGQQVTLRCSSQSGHNTVSWYQQALGQGPQFIFQYYREEENGRGNFPPRFSGLQFPNYSSELNVNALELDDSALYLCASSPRDKAGNTIYFGEGSWLTVV.

The rearrangement joins TRBV28 to TRBJ1-1; perhaps TRBD1 as D (5 bases). The V end lost 5 bases, the J end lost 5 bases, and 12 bases lay between the germline ends. Germline values: CDR1 MDHEN, CDR2 SYDVKM. This CDR3 comprises 13 residues. In nucleotides, the CDR3 is TGTGCCAGCAGTACTGCAGGGTATACTGAAGCTTTCTTT. It translates to CASSTAGYTEAFF.

The count of this clone is one. The chain couples TRBV7-2 to TRBJ1-1, with 9 bases fitting TRBD1. V lost 3 bases, J lost 11 bases, and 16 bases stayed unmatched. Germline V gene data show CDR1 as SGHTA and CDR2 as FQGNSA. The CDR3 extends over 16 amino acids. The CDR3 sequence is CASSLRTGAPVARAFF. The CDR3 coding sequence is TGTGCCAGCAGCTTGCGGACAGGGGCCCCAGTCGCTAGGGCTTTCTTT.

This clone was counted only a few times. This rearrangement joins TRBV6-1 to TRBJ1-5; D not resolved. The CDR3 is 14 amino acids. V lost 3 bases and J lost 6, with 12 bases in between. Germline CDR1 is MNHNS and CDR2 is SASEGT. The CDR3 DNA sequence: TGTGCCAGCAGTGAGACTGGCGGGGTTCAGCCCCAGCATTTT. It encodes CASSETGGVQPQHF.

This clone has a handful of counts. V gene TRBV2 combines with J gene TRBJ1-5; D gene unclear. V was shortened by 7 bases and J by 5 bases, with 12 bases between the two germline ends. The CDR3 runs 13 residues. In germline, CDR1 is SNHLY, CDR2 FYNNEI. CDR3 protein: CASNLALDQPQHF. The DNA for the CDR3 is TGTGCCAGCAACCTGGCCCTTGATCAGCCCCAGCATTTT. The entire variable domain, with the rest obtained from reference TRBV2 and TRBJ1-5, is as follows: EPEVTQTPSHQVTQMGQEVILRCVPISNHLYFYWYRQILGQKVEFLVSFYNNEISEKSEIFDDQFSVERPDGSNFTLKIRSTKLEDSAMYFCASNLALDQPQHFGDGTRLSIL.